This TCR beta chain was obtained from a study of blood T cell repertoires in COVID-19. Study in general: Samples taken during acute and convalescent COVID-19 were collected in the United States, Italy and Spain. In each case, the material was cDNA or gDNA derived from T cells, B-cell-depleted T cells, or PBMCs.

Germline V lookup: CDR1 SGHVS, CDR2 FQNEAQ. Between the trimmed V and J ends, which lost 5 bases and 5 bases, there was a span of 9 bases. The CDR3 consists of 12 residues. This clone was detected once. Original processing notes: Estimated nucleated cell counts came from reference gene primer amplification. TCRdb keeps only in-frame clones here, not all; method: immunoSEQ multiplex PCR. V and J calls and clone size are given by that table; D and trimming were obtained from the DNA. Here the sample spans 250,000 to 300,000 clones, around 83% being singletons. V is TRBV7-8 and J is TRBJ1-2, with D possibly being TRBD1 (6 bases). The source of this sequence is a man at least 80 years old with acute or convalescent COVID-19. Sequencing was done on a sample of peripheral blood. The CDR3 sequence: CASSLQGYGYTF. DNA for the CDR3: TGTGCCAGCAGCCTACAGGGTTATGGCTACACCTTC. The whole variable domain, filled in from reference TRBV7-8 and TRBJ1-2, reads GAGVSQSPRYKVAKRGQDVALRCDPISGHVSLFWYQQALGQGPEFLTYFQNEAQLDKSGLPSDRFFAERPEGSVSTLKIQRTQQEDSAVYLCASSLQGYGYTFGSGTRLTVV.